The source of this T cell receptor (beta chain) is a study of CD4 and CD8 cells across lung adenocarcinoma regions. From the PCR reads, TCRdb called clonotypes with MiXCR, one entry per CDR3 protein. In the table there are 10,000 to 15,000 distinct CDR3 sequences, roughly 60% of which are singletons. Per the germline V gene, CDR1 is MNHNS and CDR2 is SASEGT. The CDR3 runs to 13 residues. The germline V and J ends were trimmed by 5 bases and 7 bases, with 12 bases remaining between them. Material: CD8+ T cells from the margin of a lung tumor. This sequence joins TRBV6-1 and TRBJ1-3; D call uncertain. The receptor was isolated from a female donor with lung adenocarcinoma. The CD4 and CD8 labels of this study may be unreliable. The CDR3 sequence: CASSPFGGNTIYF. In nucleotides, the CDR3 is TGTGCCAGCAGTCCCTTCGGAGGGAACACCATATATTTT.